This T cell receptor (beta chain) was profiled in a study of radiation and T cells in renal cell carcinoma (dated by TCRdb to 2020 to 2022). For the study in its entirety: Samples were obtained from a clinical trial, in which 15 Gy stereotactic body radiation therapy was delivered to primary renal cell carcinomas and nephrectomy was performed 4 weeks later. TCR beta sequencing covered roughly 53 samples in total, comprising around 25 tumors and 27 peripheral blood samples. A total of approximately 3,800,000 unique CDR3 nucleotide sequences, encoding 2,500,000 or so unique CDR3 amino acid sequences, were found across all 50 or so samples. Broader findings and caveats from the paper: Because the trial had a single-armed design, the trial could not examine how radiation dose or scheduling affected the TCR repertoire. Changes in the blood repertoire were not tracked past 4 weeks after treatment. Because pretreatment tumor biopsies were not available, the baseline intratumoral presence of clonotypes could not be determined. An increase in top tumor clonotypes in blood was observed from baseline to 2 weeks post-radiation, followed by contraction by 4 weeks, which was taken to suggest transient expansion of tumor-resident clones.

Notes on this clone: Its antigen specificity is not known. No much larger clone exists at a distance of one base, and base qualities are not known.

The cysteine opens and the phenylalanine closes a CDR3 of 13 amino acids. Left in the record is the CDR3 DNA by itself, 39 bases read in frame from the first base. Deletion took 5 bases off V and 8 bases off J, with a span of 12 bases between the germline ends. CDR1 and CDR2 were assigned from the germline V gene as SGHVS and FNYEAQ. Following the manufacturer's recommendations, the immunoSEQ kit was used to generate TCR beta libraries from genomic DNA. To prepare the libraries, a first multiplex PCR with proprietary primers was run, followed by a second PCR that added unique barcodes, and a bead cleanup was done after each round. A kit-provided positive control reaction and a negative control reaction were included in every sample batch. The final libraries were assessed on an Agilent 4200 TapeStation D1000 ScreenTape, pooled by volume, and quantified by qPCR. Sequencing ran on an Illumina NextSeq500 with a MidOutput 150-cycle cartridge, using 156 Read1 and 15 Index1 cycles with kit custom primers. The pooled library was loaded at 1.0 pM, and roughly 20% PhiX control was spiked in. Concerning the study's data processing: The vendor-processed data were analyzed in R, and a clonotype was defined as all T cells that share the same CDR3 nucleotide sequence. For clone abundance analyses, frequencies were normalized to the 10,000 most abundant clones in each sample. Public T cell clones, which averaged fewer than five per sample, were removed prior to analysis. A difference in abundance of at least 32-fold between compartments was used to define tumor-enriched and baseline blood-enriched clonotypes. A beta-binomial differential abundance model was applied to find clonotypes that expanded or contracted between blood time points. Tumor-blood repertoire similarity was measured with the Baroni-Urbani and Buser coefficient, and groups were compared using two-tailed Wilcoxon tests in R. TCRdb retrieved this table from immuneACCESS and kept in-frame rearrangements only. Not all clones are present; in checked studies, unresolved V genes account for under half, and no reason is known for the remainder. Clone size and V and J calls were adopted from that table, with D and trimming inferred from the DNA. The sample includes 95,000 to 150,000 clones, with about four fifths observed a single time. Roughly 5% of the sample comes from the top ten.

Per the publication, the time point label means: blood 2 weeks post-SBRT. The treatment or condition label of this sample denotes: 15 Gy SBRT to primary tumor, nephrectomy 4 weeks later. Serial peripheral blood from radiation-treated patients was sampled at baseline, 2 weeks and 4 weeks after SBRT to track tumor-enriched clonotypes. Renal cell carcinoma with clear cell pathology was present in all patients. Genomic DNA for TCR sequencing was prepared using the QIAamp DNA Blood Mini Kit (Qiagen). Only samples passing all quality control checks were included in the analyses. Here the sequenced sample was blood, taken from a patient whose treatment included radiotherapy and nephrectomy. This chain is built from TRBV7-6 and TRBJ2-2, with the D segment identity uncertain. This clonotype was sampled from a man between 45 and 60 years old with renal cell carcinoma. The CDR3 loop reads CASSLHVMGELFF. The nucleotide sequence is given as TGTGCCAGCAGCCTACACGTTATGGGGGAGCTGTTTTTT.